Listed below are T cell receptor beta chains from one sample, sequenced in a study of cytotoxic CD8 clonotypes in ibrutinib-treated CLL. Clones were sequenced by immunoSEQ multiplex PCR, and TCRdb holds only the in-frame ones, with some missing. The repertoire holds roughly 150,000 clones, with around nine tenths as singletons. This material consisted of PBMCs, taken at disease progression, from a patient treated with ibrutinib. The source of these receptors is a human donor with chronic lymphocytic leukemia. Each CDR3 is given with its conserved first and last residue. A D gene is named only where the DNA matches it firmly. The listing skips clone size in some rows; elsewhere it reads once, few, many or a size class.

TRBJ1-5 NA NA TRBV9 TGTGCCAGCAGCGTTGGTGAGGGTCAGCCCCAGCATTTT CASSVGEGQPQHF
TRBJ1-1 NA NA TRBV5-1 TGCGCCAGCAGCGGGGGACATTGGCCAGGCGGCGAGAACACTGAAGCTTTCTTT CASSGGHWPGGENTEAFF
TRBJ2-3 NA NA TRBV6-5 TGTGCCAGCACCTTGGATACGCAGTATTTT CASTLDTQYF
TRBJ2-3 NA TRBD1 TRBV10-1 TGCGCCAGCAGTGATTCCCGGGACAGTTCGTCTCTAGATACGCAGTATTTT CASSDSRDSSSLDTQYF
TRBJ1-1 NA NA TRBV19 TGTGCCAGTAGTATAGTAGCAGGGACCCTCTCTGAAGCTTTCTTT CASSIVAGTLSEAFF
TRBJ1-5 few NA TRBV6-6 TGTGCCAGCAGTTACCTCGTGGGGCCCCAGCATTTT CASSYLVGPQHF
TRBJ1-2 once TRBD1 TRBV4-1 TGCGCCAGCAGCCAACTACTCCGGGACAGGAGCTCAAACTATGGCTACACCTTC CASSQLLRDRSSNYGYTF
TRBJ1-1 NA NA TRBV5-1 TGCGCCAGCAGCTTGGTCGGGGCAGCGAACACTGAAGCTTTCTTT CASSLVGAANTEAFF
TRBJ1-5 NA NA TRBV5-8 TGTGCCAGCACCCGGGTGTTTGAGACAGGAGATAGCAATCAGCCCCAGCATTTT CASTRVFETGDSNQPQHF
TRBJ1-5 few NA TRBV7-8 TGTGCCAGCAGCACCGGGACAAGCGGCAATCAGCCCCAGCATTTT CASSTGTSGNQPQHF
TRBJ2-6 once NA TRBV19 TGTGCCAGTACAGGGAGGTCTGGGGCCAACGTCCTGACTTTC CASTGRSGANVLTF
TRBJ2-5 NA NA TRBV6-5 TGTGCCAGCAGTTACGACGTACATTGGGAGACCCAGTACTTC CASSYDVHWETQYF
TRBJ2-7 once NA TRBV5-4 TGTGCCAGCAGCTTGGCCGGCAGGGCAGACGAGCAGTACTTC CASSLAGRADEQYF
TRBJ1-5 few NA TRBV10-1 TGCGCCAGCAGTGACTGGCGCCCGCATCAGCCCCAGCATTTT CASSDWRPHQPQHF
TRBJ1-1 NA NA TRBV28 TGTGCCAGTGCAGGGGTAAACACTGAAGCTTTCTTT CASAGVNTEAFF
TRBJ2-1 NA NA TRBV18 TGTGCCAGCTCGAGATCTGGCTACAATGAGCAGTTCTTC CASSRSGYNEQFF
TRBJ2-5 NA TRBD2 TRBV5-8 TGTGCCAGCAGCTTGGTGTTTGCGGGAGGTGGAGAGACCCAGTACTTC CASSLVFAGGGETQYF
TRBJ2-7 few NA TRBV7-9 TGTGCCAGCAGCCCGACGGCAGGGGCCACCTACGAGCAGTACTTC CASSPTAGATYEQYF
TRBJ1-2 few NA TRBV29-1 TGCAGCGTTGGGACAGATGGCTACACCTTC CSVGTDGYTF
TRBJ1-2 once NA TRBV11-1 TGTGCCAGCAGCTCACCTCACCGGGACATAGAATATGGCTACACCTTC CASSSPHRDIEYGYTF
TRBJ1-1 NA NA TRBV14 TGTGCCAGCAGCCAAGCGAGTGTGTACACTGAAGCTTTCTTT CASSQASVYTEAFF
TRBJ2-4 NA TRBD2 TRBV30 TGTGCCTGGAGTGTCGGCGGGGGAAACATTCAGTACTTC CAWSVGGGNIQYF
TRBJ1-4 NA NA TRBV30 TGTGCCTGGGGGATAATGAGGGAAAAACTGTTTTTT CAWGIMREKLFF
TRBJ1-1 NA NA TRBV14 TGTGCCAGCAGCGGCGTCGGGGGGCAGAGGTTAGAAGCTTTCTTT CASSGVGGQRLEAFF
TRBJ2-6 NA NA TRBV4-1 TGCGCCAGCAGCCGCCTCCCGAGGTGGGGGGCCAACGTCCTGACTTTC CASSRLPRWGANVLTF
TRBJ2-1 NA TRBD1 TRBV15 TGTGCCACCAGCCCTGTTGGGACAGGGAAAGCTGAGCAGTTCTTC CATSPVGTGKAEQFF
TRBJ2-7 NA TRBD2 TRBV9 TGTGCCAGCAGCGCCCCGGGGGGAGGTTGGAGCGAGCAGTACTTC CASSAPGGGWSEQYF
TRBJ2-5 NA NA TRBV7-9 TGTGCCAGCAGCCCTTTACTCGGGGTTAGCGGACAAGAGACCCAGTACTTC CASSPLLGVSGQETQYF
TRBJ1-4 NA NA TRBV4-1 TGCGCCAGCAGCCAAGATAGAGGGAACGAAGAAGAAAAACTGTTTTTT CASSQDRGNEEEKLFF
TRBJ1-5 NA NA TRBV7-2 TGTGCCAGCAGCTTTTCAGGGATTAGCAATCAGCCCCAGCATTTT CASSFSGISNQPQHF
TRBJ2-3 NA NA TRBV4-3 TGCGCCAGCAGCCAAGTATGGAGAGATACGCAGTATTTT CASSQVWRDTQYF
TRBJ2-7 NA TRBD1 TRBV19 TGTGCCAGTAGTGCCCCGGGACAGGGGGCGCGGGGGGATTTCGAGCAGTACTTC CASSAPGQGARGDFEQYF
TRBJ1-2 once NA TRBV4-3 TGCGCCAGCAGCCAGCGGACGGGGGCAGCTAACTATGGCTACACCTTC CASSQRTGAANYGYTF
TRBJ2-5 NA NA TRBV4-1 TGCGCCAGCAGCCCCCTCAGCGGGCTCTTCCAAGAGACCCAGTACTTC CASSPLSGLFQETQYF
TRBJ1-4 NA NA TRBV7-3 TGTGCCAGCAGCCGGAAACTGTTTTTT CASSRKLFF
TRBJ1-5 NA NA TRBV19 TGTGCCAGTAGTATTAGGCATGGCGATTCAGTCCCCCAGCATTTT CASSIRHGDSVPQHF
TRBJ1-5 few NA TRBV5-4 TGTGCCAGCAGCCCGCTCCCAGGGATCGATCAGCCCCAGCATTTT CASSPLPGIDQPQHF
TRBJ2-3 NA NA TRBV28 TGTGCCAGCAGTATAGACCGAGGAGATACGCAGTATTTT CASSIDRGDTQYF
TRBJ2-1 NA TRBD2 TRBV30 TGTGCCTGGAGTCGGGGACTAGCGAACAATGAGCAGTTCTTC CAWSRGLANNEQFF
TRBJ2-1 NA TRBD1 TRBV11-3 TGTGCCAGCAGCGTAGTATGGGACAGGGGGCCTCACAATGAGCAGTTCTTC CASSVVWDRGPHNEQFF
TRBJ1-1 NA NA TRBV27 TGTGCCAGCAGTCCGCCGGACTATTTATCGACTGAAGCTTTCTTT CASSPPDYLSTEAFF
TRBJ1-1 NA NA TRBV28 TGTGCCAGCAAAGACGCTGACAGAATGAACACTGAAGCTTTCTTT CASKDADRMNTEAFF
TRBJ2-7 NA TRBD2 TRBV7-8 TGTGCCAGCAGCTTAAAGCGGGAGGGGTACGAGCAGTACTTC CASSLKREGYEQYF
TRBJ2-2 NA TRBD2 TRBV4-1 TGCGCCAGCAGCCCCGATGGTAGCGGGCTCACCGGGGAGCTGTTTTTT CASSPDGSGLTGELFF
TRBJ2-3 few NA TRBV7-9 TGTGCCAGCAGCTTTATGACAGGCCAATCCCCCACAGATACGCAGTATTTT CASSFMTGQSPTDTQYF
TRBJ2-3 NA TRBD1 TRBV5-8 TGTGCCAGCAGCCTTGCGACAGGGGGAGGTTCCGGAGATACGCAGTATTTT CASSLATGGGSGDTQYF
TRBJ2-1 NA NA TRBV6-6 TGTGCCAGCAGCCCCGCGGACAGAGTTTACAATGAGCAGTTCTTC CASSPADRVYNEQFF
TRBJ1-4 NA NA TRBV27 TGTGCCAGCAATATCGGGGTTAATGAAAAACTGTTTTTT CASNIGVNEKLFF
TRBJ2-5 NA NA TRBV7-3 TGTGCCAGCAGCTTAGGGGGTGGGACCCAGTACTTC CASSLGGGTQYF
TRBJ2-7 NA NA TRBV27 TGTGCCAGCAGACTTACAGGGACCTACGAGCAGTACTTC CASRLTGTYEQYF
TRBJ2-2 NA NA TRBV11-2 TGTGCCAGCAGCCGGGACCCGGCTTACGCCGGGGAGCTGTTTTTT CASSRDPAYAGELFF